The present T cell receptor (beta chain) was sequenced within a study of blood T cell repertoires in COVID-19. Germline V gives CDR1 SGHNT, CDR2 YYREEE (reference sequence). This CDR3 spans 15 amino acids. Unmatched junction bases numbered 12, after V lost 5 bases and J lost 6 bases. A Seattle source enrolled patients during active infection and followed them longitudinally. Clones were read by immunoSEQ multiplex PCR, and TCRdb kept only the in-frame ones, dropping some. The repertoire holds nearly 300,000 clones, with 65% to 85% as singletons. The TCR originated in a human donor with COVID-19, enrolled during active disease. The donor label of this sample is uncertain. Sample: peripheral blood. The J gene is TRBJ1-2, the V gene TRBV5-4; 8 bases agree with TRBD1. CDR3 sequence: CASRDTPGRGHGYTF. Written as DNA, the CDR3 is TGTGCCAGCAGAGACACCCCGGGCAGGGGGCATGGCTACACCTTC.